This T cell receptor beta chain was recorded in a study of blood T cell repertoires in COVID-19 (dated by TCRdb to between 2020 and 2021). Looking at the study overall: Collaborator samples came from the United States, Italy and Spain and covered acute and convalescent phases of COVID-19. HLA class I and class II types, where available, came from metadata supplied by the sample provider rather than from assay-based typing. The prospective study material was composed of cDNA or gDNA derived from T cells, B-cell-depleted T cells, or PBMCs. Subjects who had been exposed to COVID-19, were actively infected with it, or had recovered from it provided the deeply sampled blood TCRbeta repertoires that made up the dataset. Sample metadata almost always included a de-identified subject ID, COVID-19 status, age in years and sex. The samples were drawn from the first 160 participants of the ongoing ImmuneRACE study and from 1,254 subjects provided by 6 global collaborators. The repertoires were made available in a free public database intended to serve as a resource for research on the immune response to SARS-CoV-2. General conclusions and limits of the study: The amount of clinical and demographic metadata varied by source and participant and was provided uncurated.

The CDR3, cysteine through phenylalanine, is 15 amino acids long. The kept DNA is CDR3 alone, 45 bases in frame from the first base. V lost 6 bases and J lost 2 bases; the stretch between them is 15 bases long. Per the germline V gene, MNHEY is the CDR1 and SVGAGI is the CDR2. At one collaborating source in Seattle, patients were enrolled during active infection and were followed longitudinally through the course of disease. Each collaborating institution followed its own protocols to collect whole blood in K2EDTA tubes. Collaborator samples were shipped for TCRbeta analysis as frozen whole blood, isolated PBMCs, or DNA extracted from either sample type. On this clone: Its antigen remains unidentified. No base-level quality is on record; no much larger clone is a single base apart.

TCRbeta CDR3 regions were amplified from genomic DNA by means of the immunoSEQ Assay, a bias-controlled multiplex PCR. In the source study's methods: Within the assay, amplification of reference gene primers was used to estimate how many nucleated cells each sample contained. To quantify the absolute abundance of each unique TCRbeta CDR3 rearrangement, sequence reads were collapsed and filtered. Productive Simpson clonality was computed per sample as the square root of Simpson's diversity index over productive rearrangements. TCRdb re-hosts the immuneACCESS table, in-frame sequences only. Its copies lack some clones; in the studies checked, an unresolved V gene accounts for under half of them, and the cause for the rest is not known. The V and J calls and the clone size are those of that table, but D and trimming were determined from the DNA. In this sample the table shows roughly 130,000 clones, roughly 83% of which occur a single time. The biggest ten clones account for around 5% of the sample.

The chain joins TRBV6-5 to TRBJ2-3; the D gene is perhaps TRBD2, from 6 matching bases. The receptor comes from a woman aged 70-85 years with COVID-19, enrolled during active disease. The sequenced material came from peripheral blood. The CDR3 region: CASRPSLANTDTQYF. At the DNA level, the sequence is TGTGCCAGCAGGCCCTCACTAGCAAACACAGATACGCAGTATTTT.